Below are 25 T cell receptor beta chains sequenced from a single sample in a study of spatial heterogeneity in lung cancer. Each CDR3 protein gets one entry after TCRdb re-called the 5' RACE reads with MiXCR. This sample has 39,000 or so distinct CDR3 sequences, with around 7% found just once. Sample time point: sample taken at primary tumor resection. The material was PBMCs, obtained at surgery. These receptors were taken from a male donor with early-stage non-small cell lung cancer.

This clonotype occurred a few times. V is TRBV7-2 and J is TRBJ1-1; D may be TRBD1 (6 bases). The CDR3 loop spans 14 amino acids. The V and J ends lost 5 bases and 7 bases respectively, with 17 bases between them. Germline V gene data show CDR1 as SGHTA and CDR2 as FQGNSA. As DNA, the CDR3 is TGTGCCAGCAGCCTCGATGGGGGGCGCATTGAAGCTTTCTTT. This codes for CASSLDGGRIEAFF.

This rearrangement joins TRBV10-3 to TRBJ1-5, with TRBD1 matching 7 bases. The length of the CDR3 is 16 residues. Per the germline V gene, CDR1 is ENHRY and CDR2 is SYGVKD. With V trimmed by 0 bases and J by 4 bases, 6 bases remained unmatched. CDR3 in amino acids: CAISESATGLNQPQHF. CDR3 nucleotide sequence: TGTGCCATCAGTGAGTCGGCGACAGGGCTTAATCAGCCCCAGCATTTT.

The V call is TRBV14, the J call TRBJ1-2; D call uncertain. The CDR3 covers 12 residues. V was trimmed by 0 bases and J by 10 bases, leaving 9 bases between them. Germline CDR1 reads SGHDN; CDR2 reads FVKESK. In nucleotides, the CDR3 is TGTGCCAGCAGCCAAGATAACCACCACTACACCTTC. This sequence encodes CASSQDNHHYTF.

The sample holds many counts of this clonotype. The chain combines TRBV12-3 or TRBV12-4 with TRBJ1-5; TRBD1 matches at 9 bases. With V trimmed by 2 bases and J by 3 bases, 5 bases remained unmatched. The CDR3 has 16 residues. CDR3 bases: TGTGCCAGCAGTTTAACGGACAGGGGAACCAATCAGCCCCAGCATTTT. This translates into CASSLTDRGTNQPQHF.

The chain combines TRBV20-1 with TRBJ2-6; D is undetermined. Trimming stripped 5 bases from V and 0 bases from J, with 11 bases between. The CDR3 runs 15 residues. Germline V gives CDR1 DFQATT, CDR2 SNEGSKA (reference sequence). The CDR3 coding sequence is TGCAGTGCTCGCCTAGGCAGCTCTGGGGCCAACGTCCTGACTTTC. As protein: CSARLGSSGANVLTF.

This clonotype was counted only a few times. J is TRBJ1-1 and V is TRBV6-1; D perhaps matches TRBD1 (5 bases). V dropped 3 bases and J dropped 3 bases, with 8 bases sitting between them. CDR1 is MNHNS, CDR2 SASEGT, per germline. The CDR3 length is 13 residues. As DNA, the CDR3 is TGTGCCAGCAGTGAGACCAGGGACACTGAAGCTTTCTTT. Its protein product is CASSETRDTEAFF.

This clonotype was observed many times. The V call is TRBV12-3 or TRBV12-4, the J call TRBJ1-4, with 11 positions matching TRBD1. The CDR3 sequence is 13 residues long. Trimming removed 7 bases from V and 6 bases from J; junction bases left unmatched: 1. CDR3 bases: TGTGCCAGCAAGGGACAGGGGGATGAAAAACTGTTTTTT. Its protein product is CASKGQGDEKLFF.

This clonotype has a count of ten or more. The V and J genes are TRBV6-5 and TRBJ2-5; 8 bases align to TRBD2. CDR3 size: 14 residues. The V gene end was trimmed by 6 bases and the J gene end by 10 bases; junction bases not matched to a gene: 13. Germline CDR1 is MNHEY and CDR2 is SVGAGI. The CDR3 DNA follows: TGTGCCAGCAGCTCGGGAATAGCGGGACCTCTCCAGTACTTC. Translation gives CASSSGIAGPLQYF.

A note on this clonotype: Mismatch with germline at one junction end may stem from a read error. V gene TRBV20-1 combines with J gene TRBJ1-2; tentatively, D is TRBD1 (5 bases). The CDR3 contains 15 residues. Germline V CDR1 and CDR2: DFQATT, SNEGSKA (reference sequence). In DNA, the CDR3 is TGCAGTGCTAGAGATATGCGGGGGGAAGGCTATGGCTACCCCTTC. Its protein is CSARDMRGEGYGYPF.

This clonotype was counted at least ten times. This chain joins TRBV7-2 and TRBJ2-3, with D possibly called TRBD1 or TRBD2 (5 bases each). The CDR3 loop spans 15 amino acids. Trimming left V 3 bases short and J 0 bases short, with 10 bases between. Germline CDR1 is SGHTA and CDR2 is FQGNSA. The CDR3 reads CASSFEGISTDTQYF. In nucleotides, the CDR3 is TGTGCCAGCAGCTTTGAGGGGATTAGCACAGATACGCAGTATTTT.

The chain carries TRBV7-9 and TRBJ2-3; possibly TRBD2 for D (6 bases). Germline lookup yields CDR1 SEHNR and CDR2 FQNEAQ (reference sequence). The germline V and J ends were trimmed by 4 bases and 1 base, with 18 bases remaining between them. This CDR3 is built from 17 residues. Written as DNA, the CDR3 is TGTGCCAGCAGCTCCTTCCGTGGCGGGGTCCGCACAGATACGCAGTATTTT. Translated, it gives CASSSFRGGVRTDTQYF.

The V and J genes are TRBV7-9 and TRBJ1-1; D unclear. The CDR3 spans 15 residues. The germline gives CDR1 SEHNR, CDR2 FQNEAQ (reference sequence). V lost 2 bases, J lost 0 bases, and 10 bases lay in between. CDR3 sequence (DNA): TGTGCCAGCAGCTTAAAGCAGTTCATGAACACTGAAGCTTTCTTT. Amino acids: CASSLKQFMNTEAFF.

The sample holds a few counts of this clonotype. The chain has TRBV28 and TRBJ2-2; D not resolved. The CDR3 contains 15 residues. Germline CDR1 is MDHEN and CDR2 is SYDVKM. V was shortened by 6 bases and J by 2 bases, with 13 bases between the two germline ends. The CDR3 sequence is CASRLGLANTGELFF. CDR3 DNA: TGTGCCAGCAGACTGGGCCTGGCTAACACCGGGGAGCTGTTTTTT.

This chain joins TRBV6-1 and TRBJ2-1; D unclear. Trimming pared 8 bases from V and 0 bases from J, leaving 11 bases between. This CDR3 has 14 amino acids. Germline V gives CDR1 MNHNS, CDR2 SASEGT. CDR3 sequence (DNA): TGTGCCAGCGACCCGTCAGTCTCCTACAATGAGCAGTTCTTC. It is translated as CASDPSVSYNEQFF.

There are many counts of this clonotype. This chain uses TRBV12-3 or TRBV12-4 with TRBJ1-1; D unresolved. V gave up 5 bases and J gave up 7 bases, with 11 bases separating them. The CDR3 extends over 12 amino acids. CDR3 coding DNA: TGTGCCAGCAGTCTTAGGTATAGTGAAGCTTTCTTT. Its translation: CASSLRYSEAFF.

This clonotype was counted at least ten times. The CDR3 is CASSQGTIDNQPQHF. The CDR3 coding sequence is TGTGCCAGCAGCCAAGGGACAATCGACAATCAGCCCCAGCATTTT. This rearrangement joins TRBV3-1 to TRBJ1-5, with D perhaps matching TRBD1 (5 bases). The CDR3 sequence is 15 residues long. Trimming cost V 1 base and J 3 bases, with 10 bases left between them. Germline lookup yields CDR1 LGHDT and CDR2 YNNKEL (reference sequence).

This clonotype was found many times. One end of the junction is discordant with germline, which a read error may explain. V gene TRBV7-7 combines with J gene TRBJ2-3; 8 bases line up with TRBD2. Germline CDR1 SSHAT, CDR2 FNYEAQ (reference sequence). The CDR3 totals 15 residues. In DNA form, the CDR3 reads TGTGCTAGCAGCTTAGCGGGGCTCTACACAGATACGCAGTATTTT. Its translation is CASSLAGLYTDTQYF.

V and J are TRBV15 and TRBJ2-1; no definite D call. Germline values: CDR1 LNHNV, CDR2 YYDKDF (reference sequence). V dropped 1 base and J dropped 1 base, with 5 bases sitting between them. The CDR3 length is 14 residues. DNA of the CDR3: TGTGCCACCAGCAGAGGCTATTCCTACAATGAGCAGTTCTTC. This codes for CATSRGYSYNEQFF.

This clonotype was recorded at least ten times. The chain combines TRBV30 with TRBJ1-1, with D maybe TRBD1 (6 bases). The CDR3 spans 13 residues. The germline V gene has CDR1 GTSNPN and CDR2 SVGIG (reference sequence). Trimming pared 5 bases from V and 11 bases from J, leaving 21 bases between. DNA of the CDR3: TGTGCCTGGGATGGGTTCAGGGGACGAGACGCTTTCTTT. Translation: CAWDGFRGRDAFF.

This clonotype was found a few times. V is TRBV7-9 and J is TRBJ2-1; 9 nucleotides match TRBD2. The CDR3 spans 18 residues. Trimming at V came to 3 bases and at J to 0 bases, leaving 9 bases not matched to a gene. CDR1 and CDR2 (germline): SEHNR, FQNEAQ (reference sequence). Written as DNA, the CDR3 is TGTGCCAGCAGCTTGGCTAGCGGGGTATACAGCTCCTACAATGAGCAGTTCTTC. It is translated as CASSLASGVYSSYNEQFF.

This clonotype was counted many times. The genes are TRBV10-2 and TRBJ2-1; 13 bases are shared with TRBD2. Germline V gives CDR1 WSHSY, CDR2 SAAADI. Losses at the gene ends were 2 bases for V and 7 bases for J; bases not matched to a gene: 5. This CDR3 contains 16 residues. This chain's CDR3 is CASSEALGLAGNEQFF. CDR3 sequence (DNA): TGCGCCAGCAGTGAGGCCCTGGGACTAGCGGGGAATGAGCAGTTCTTC.

The genes are TRBV9 and TRBJ1-2; 7 bases fit TRBD1. Germline assignment: CDR1 SGDLS and CDR2 YYNGEE. V lost 0 bases, J lost 8 bases, and 7 bases stayed unmatched. This CDR3 spans 14 amino acids. CDR3 in DNA: TGTGCCAGCAGCGTAGGAGGGACAGCGGGGGGCTACACCTTC. Translating it yields CASSVGGTAGGYTF.

This clonotype was detected many times. The J gene is TRBJ1-6, the V gene TRBV6-2 or TRBV6-3, with D maybe TRBD1 (5 bases). This CDR3 has 14 amino acids. Germline lookup yields CDR1 MNHEY and CDR2 SVGEGT. Trimming took off 0 bases at V and 10 bases at J, with 10 bases between the two ends. The CDR3 sequence is CASSYSTEKSPLHF. The CDR3 DNA reads as TGTGCCAGCAGTTACTCGACAGAGAAATCACCCCTCCACTTT.

This clonotype was recorded a few times. The chain is built from TRBV5-4 and TRBJ1-6, with TRBD1 matching over 7 bases. Trimming cost V 4 bases and J 9 bases; bases outside gene matches: 13. The CDR3 consists of 16 residues. Germline loops: CDR1 SGHNT, CDR2 YYREEE (reference sequence). CDR3 sequence reads: CASSDQRQGRSSPLHF. CDR3 nucleotide sequence: TGTGCCAGCAGCGACCAACGACAGGGTCGGAGTTCACCCCTCCACTTT.

Ten or more counts support this clonotype. The CDR3 bases are TGTGCCAGCAGTGAAAGAGATGGGTCCCAGCATTTT. Translation gives CASSERDGSQHF. The chain is built from TRBV2 and TRBJ1-5; D unclear. This CDR3 has 12 residues. Germline V lookup: CDR1 SNHLY, CDR2 FYNNEI. V was shortened by 2 bases and J by 11 bases, with 10 bases between the two germline ends.